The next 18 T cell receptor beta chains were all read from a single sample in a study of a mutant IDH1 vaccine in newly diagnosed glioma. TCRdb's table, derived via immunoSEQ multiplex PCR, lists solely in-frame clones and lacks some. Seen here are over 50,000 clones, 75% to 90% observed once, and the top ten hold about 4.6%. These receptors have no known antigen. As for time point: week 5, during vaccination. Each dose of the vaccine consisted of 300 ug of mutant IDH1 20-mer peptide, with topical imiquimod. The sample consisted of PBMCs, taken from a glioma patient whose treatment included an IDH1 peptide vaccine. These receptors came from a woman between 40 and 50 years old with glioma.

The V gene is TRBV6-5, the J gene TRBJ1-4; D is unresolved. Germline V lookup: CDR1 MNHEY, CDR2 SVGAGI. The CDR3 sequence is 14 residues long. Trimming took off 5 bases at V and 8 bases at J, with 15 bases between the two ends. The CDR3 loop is CASSRGSGREKLFF. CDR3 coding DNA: TGTGCCAGCAGTAGAGGGAGCGGGAGGGAAAAACTGTTTTTT.

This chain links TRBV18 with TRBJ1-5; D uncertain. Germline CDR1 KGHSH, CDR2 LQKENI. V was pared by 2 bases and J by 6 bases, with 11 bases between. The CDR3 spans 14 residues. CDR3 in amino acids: CASSPGRGGQPQHF. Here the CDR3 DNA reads TGTGCCAGCTCACCAGGACGGGGTGGTCAGCCCCAGCATTTT.

For the CDR3, the DNA is TGCGCCAGCAAAACAACCGAGGGGGGCGTCAATTCACCCCTCCACTTT. Protein product: CASKTTEGGVNSPLHF. The gene calls are TRBV5-1 and TRBJ1-6; D possibly corresponds to TRBD1 (6 bases). The V end was cut by 6 bases, the J end by 7 bases, with 20 bases between. CDR1 and CDR2 (germline): SGHRS, YFSETQ. The CDR3 sequence is 16 residues long.

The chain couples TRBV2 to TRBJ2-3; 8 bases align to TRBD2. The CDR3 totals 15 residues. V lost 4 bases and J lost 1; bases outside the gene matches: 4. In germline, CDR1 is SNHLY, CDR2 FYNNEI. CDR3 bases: TGTGCCAGCAGTGCGAGCGGGGGAGGCACAGATACGCAGTATTTT. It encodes CASSASGGGTDTQYF.

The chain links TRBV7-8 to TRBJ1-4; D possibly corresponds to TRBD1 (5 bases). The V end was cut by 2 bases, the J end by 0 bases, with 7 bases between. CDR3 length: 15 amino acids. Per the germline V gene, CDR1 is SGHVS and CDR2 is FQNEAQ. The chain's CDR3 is CASSLRGPTNEKLFF. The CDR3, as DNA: TGTGCCAGCAGCTTAAGGGGTCCAACTAATGAAAAACTGTTTTTT.

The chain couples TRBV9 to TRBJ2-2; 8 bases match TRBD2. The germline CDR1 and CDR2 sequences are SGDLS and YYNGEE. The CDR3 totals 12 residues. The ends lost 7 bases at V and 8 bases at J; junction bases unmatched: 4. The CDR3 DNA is TGTGCCAGCGCGATAGCGGGAGGGGAGCTGTTTTTT. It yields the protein CASAIAGGELFF.

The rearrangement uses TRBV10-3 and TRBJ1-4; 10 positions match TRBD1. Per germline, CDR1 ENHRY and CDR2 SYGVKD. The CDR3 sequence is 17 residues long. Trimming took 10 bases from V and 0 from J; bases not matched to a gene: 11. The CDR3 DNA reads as TGTGCCACTCAGGGGGACAGGGGTCTTGCAACTAATGAAAAACTGTTTTTT. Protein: CATQGDRGLATNEKLFF.

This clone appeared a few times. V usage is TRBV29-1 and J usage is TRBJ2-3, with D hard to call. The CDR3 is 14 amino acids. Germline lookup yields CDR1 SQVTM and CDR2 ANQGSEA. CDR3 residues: CSSRLLSSTDTQYF. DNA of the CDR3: TGCAGTTCCCGTTTGTTGTCTAGCACAGATACGCAGTATTTT.

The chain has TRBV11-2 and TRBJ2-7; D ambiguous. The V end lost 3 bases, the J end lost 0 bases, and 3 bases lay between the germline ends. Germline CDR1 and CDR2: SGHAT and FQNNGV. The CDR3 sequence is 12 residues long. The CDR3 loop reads CASSLTSYEQYF. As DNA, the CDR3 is TGTGCCAGCAGCTTGACCTCCTACGAGCAGTACTTC.

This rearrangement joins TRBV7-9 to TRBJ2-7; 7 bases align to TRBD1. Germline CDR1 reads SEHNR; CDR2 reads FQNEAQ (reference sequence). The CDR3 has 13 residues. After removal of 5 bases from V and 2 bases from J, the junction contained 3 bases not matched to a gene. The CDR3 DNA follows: TGTGCCAGCAGCCCACAGGGGACCTACGAGCAGTACTTC. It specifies CASSPQGTYEQYF. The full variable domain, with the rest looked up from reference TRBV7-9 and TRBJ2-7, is DTGVSQNPRHKITKRGQNVTFRCDPISEHNRLYWYRQTLGQGPEFLTYFQNEAQLEKSRLLSDRFSAERPKGSFSTLEIQRTEQGDSAMYLCASSPQGTYEQYFGPGTRLTVT.

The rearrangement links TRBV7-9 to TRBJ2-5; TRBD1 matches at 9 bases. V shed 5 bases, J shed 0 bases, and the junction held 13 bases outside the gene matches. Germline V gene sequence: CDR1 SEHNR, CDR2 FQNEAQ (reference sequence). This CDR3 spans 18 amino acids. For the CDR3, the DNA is TGTGCCAGCAGCCGCGGGACAGGGCTAAATTCGTACCAAGAGACCCAGTACTTC. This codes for CASSRGTGLNSYQETQYF.

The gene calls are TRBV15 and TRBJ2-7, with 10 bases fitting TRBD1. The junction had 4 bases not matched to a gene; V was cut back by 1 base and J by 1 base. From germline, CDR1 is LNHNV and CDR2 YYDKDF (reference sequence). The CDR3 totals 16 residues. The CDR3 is CATSRVWDRGSYEQYF. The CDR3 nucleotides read TGTGCCACCAGCAGAGTGTGGGACAGGGGTTCCTACGAGCAGTACTTC.

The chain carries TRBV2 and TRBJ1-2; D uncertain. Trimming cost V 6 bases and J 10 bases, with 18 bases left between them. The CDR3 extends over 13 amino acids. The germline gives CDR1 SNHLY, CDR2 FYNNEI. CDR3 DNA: TGTGCCAGCAGAGAGACTGCTAGTCAGCCCTACACCTTC. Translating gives CASRETASQPYTF.

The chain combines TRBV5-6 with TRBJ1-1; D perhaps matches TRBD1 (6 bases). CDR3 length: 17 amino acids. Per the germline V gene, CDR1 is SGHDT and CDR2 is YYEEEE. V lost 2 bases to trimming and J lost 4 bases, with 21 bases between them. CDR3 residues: CASSFGGRGVKGTEAFF. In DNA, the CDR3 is TGTGCCAGCAGCTTTGGGGGGCGGGGGGTTAAAGGCACTGAAGCTTTCTTT.

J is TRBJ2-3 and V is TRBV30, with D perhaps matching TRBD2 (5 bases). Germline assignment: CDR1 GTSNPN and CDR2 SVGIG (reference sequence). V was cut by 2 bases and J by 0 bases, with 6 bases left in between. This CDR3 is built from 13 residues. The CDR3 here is CAWSRTSTDTQYF. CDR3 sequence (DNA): TGTGCCTGGAGTCGGACTAGCACAGATACGCAGTATTTT. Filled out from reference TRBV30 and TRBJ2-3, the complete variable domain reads SQTIHQWPATLVQPVGSPLSLECTVEGTSNPNLYWYRQAAGRGLQLLFYSVGIGQISSEVPQNLSASRPQDRQFILSSKKLLLSDSGFYLCAWSRTSTDTQYFGPGTRLTVL.

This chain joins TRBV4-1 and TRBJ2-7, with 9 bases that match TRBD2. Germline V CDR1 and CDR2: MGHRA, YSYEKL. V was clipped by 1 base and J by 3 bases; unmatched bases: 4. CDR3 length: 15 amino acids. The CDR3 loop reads CASSQAASGIYEQYF. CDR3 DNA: TGCGCCAGCAGCCAAGCTGCTAGCGGGATCTACGAGCAGTACTTC.

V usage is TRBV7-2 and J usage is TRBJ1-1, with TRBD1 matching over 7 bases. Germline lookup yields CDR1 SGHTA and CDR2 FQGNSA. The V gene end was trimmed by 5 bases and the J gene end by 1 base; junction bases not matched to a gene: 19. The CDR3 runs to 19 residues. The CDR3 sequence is CASSQSPTGDEGPNTEAFF. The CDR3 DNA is TGTGCCAGCAGCCAAAGTCCCACAGGGGACGAGGGCCCGAACACTGAAGCTTTCTTT.

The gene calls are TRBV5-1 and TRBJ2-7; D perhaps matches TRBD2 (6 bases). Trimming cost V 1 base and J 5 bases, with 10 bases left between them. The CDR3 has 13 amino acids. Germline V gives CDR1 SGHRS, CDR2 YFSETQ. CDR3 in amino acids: CASSLTSRDEQYF. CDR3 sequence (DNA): TGCGCCAGCAGCTTGACTAGCCGGGACGAGCAGTACTTC.